The source of this T cell receptor (beta chain) is a study of blood T cell repertoires in COVID-19. The CDR3 spans 14 residues. Germline CDR1 GTSNPN, CDR2 SVGIG (reference sequence). V shed 7 bases, J shed 4 bases, and the junction held 9 bases outside the gene matches. Some clones are missing from TCRdb's copy, which holds only in-frame ones; the method was immunoSEQ multiplex PCR. This repertoire shows about 26,000 clones, about 94% found once; its top ten account for around 4%. V and J are TRBV30 and TRBJ1-4; 7 bases align to TRBD1. This TCR was recovered from a human donor with active COVID-19. The donor label of this sample is uncertain. Sequenced input: peripheral blood. CDR3 region: CASRRTGGNEKLFF. CDR3 in DNA: TGTGCCTCCCGTCGGACAGGCGGTAATGAAAAACTGTTTTTT.